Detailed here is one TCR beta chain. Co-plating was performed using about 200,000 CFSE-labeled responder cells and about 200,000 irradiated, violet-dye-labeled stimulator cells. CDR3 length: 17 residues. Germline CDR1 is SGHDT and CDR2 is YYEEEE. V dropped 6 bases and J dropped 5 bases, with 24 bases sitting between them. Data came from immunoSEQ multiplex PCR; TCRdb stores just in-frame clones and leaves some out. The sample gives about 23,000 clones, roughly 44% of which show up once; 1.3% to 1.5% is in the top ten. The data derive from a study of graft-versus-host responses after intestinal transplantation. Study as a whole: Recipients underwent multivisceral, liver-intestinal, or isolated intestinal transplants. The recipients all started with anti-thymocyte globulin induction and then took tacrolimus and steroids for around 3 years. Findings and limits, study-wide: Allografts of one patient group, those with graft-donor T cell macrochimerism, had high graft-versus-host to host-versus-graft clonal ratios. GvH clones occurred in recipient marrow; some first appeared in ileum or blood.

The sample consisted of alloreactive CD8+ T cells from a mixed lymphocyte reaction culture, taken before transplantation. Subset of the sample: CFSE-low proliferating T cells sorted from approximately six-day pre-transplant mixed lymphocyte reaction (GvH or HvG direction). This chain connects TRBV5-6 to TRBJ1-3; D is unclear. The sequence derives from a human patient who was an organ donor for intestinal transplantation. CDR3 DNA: TGTGCCAGCATGATCAAGCCTAGTAACGGTCGACGAAACACCATATATTTT. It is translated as CASMIKPSNGRRNTIYF.